This T cell receptor beta chain was captured by sequencing in a study of CD8+ T cells in alopecia areata. Looking at the study overall: Tofacitinib ran for 6 to 18 months before 6 months off drug. Severity in treated patients was scored by percentage of scalp area affected.

Treatment defined: oral pan-JAK inhibitor, 5-10 mg twice daily. After isolation, RNA underwent reverse transcription to generate cDNA as the sequencing template. This table comes from immunoSEQ multiplex PCR, and its TCRdb copy is limited to in-frame clones, with some not included. The table lists about 220,000 clones, about 57% of them singletons. The receptor's source is a human donor with alopecia areata. Material: CD4+ T cells sorted from blood, obtained at week 4, from a patient treated with tofacitinib.

CDR3: CASSFDRATSTDTQYF. As DNA, the CDR3 is TGTGCCAGCAGCTTTGACAGGGCAACCAGCACAGATACGCAGTATTTT. The chain has TRBV7-2 and TRBJ2-3, with 7 bases lining up with TRBD1. The V segment lost 3 bases and the J segment 0 bases; nucleotides outside the gene matches: 6. The CDR3 runs to 16 residues. The V gene's germline CDR1 is SGHTA and CDR2 FQGNSA. The full variable domain, its missing parts supplied by reference TRBV7-2 and TRBJ2-3, is GAGVSQSPSNKVTEKGKDVELRCDPISGHTALYWYRQSLGQGLEFLIYFQGNSAPDKSGLPSDRFSAERTGGSVSTLTIQRTQQEDSAVYLCASSFDRATSTDTQYFGPGTRLTVL.